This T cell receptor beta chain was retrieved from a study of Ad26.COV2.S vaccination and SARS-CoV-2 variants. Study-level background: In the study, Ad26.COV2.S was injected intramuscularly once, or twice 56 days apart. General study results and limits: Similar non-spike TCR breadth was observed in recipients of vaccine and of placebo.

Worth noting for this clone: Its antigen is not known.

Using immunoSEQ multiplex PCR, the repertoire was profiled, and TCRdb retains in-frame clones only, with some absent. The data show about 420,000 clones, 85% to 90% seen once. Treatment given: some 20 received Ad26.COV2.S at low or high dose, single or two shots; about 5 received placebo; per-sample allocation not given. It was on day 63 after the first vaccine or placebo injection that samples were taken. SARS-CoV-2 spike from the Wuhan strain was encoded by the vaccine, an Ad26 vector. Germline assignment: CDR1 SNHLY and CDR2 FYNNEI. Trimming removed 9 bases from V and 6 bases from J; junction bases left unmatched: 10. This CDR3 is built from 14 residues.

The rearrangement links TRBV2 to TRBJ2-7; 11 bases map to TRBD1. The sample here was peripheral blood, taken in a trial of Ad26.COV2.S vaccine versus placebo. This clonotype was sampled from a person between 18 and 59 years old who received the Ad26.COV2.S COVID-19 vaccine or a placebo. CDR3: CARNRDRGLGEQYF. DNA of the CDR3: TGTGCCAGAAACCGGGACAGGGGGTTGGGCGAGCAGTACTTC. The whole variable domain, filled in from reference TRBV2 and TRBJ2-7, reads EPEVTQTPSHQVTQMGQEVILRCVPISNHLYFYWYRQILGQKVEFLVSFYNNEISEKSEIFDDQFSVERPDGSNFTLKIRSTKLEDSAMYFCARNRDRGLGEQYFGPGTRLTVT.